These T cell receptor beta chains were read from a single sample in a study of cytomegalovirus exposure and HLA in healthy donors. Assay used: immunoSEQ multiplex PCR; TCRdb lists only in-frame clones, some missing. The sample has more than 60,000 clones, under 85% seen once; the top ten hold nearly 9%. The sample taken for sequencing was PBMCs. The origin of the receptors is a woman aged 40 to 55 in good health and CMV-seropositive. CDR3s leave out the opening cysteine and the closing phenylalanine or tryptophan. D genes are given only for firm matches.

NA | TRBV5-6 | ASSLRAGYEQY
NA | TRBV19 | ASNAGMNTEAF
NA | TRBV27 | ASSWDFTDTQY
NA | TRBV28 | ASSDLMAESTEAF
NA | TRBV4-3 | ASSQGMPGPINYGYT
NA | TRBV5-1 | ASSAGQLVYGYT
NA | TRBV7-2 | ASSLGQGRGETQY
TRBD2 | TRBV4-2 | ASSSREGGNKDTQY
NA | TRBV9 | ASSTRQSMNTEAF
TRBD1 | TRBV29-1 | SVGQGGTEAF
TRBD1 | TRBV29-1 | SVGQGGHSYEQY
TRBD1 | TRBV10-2 | ASSDPDRESTEAF
NA | TRBV25-1 | ASSEIWGLDEKLF
NA | TRBV21-1 | ASSKVHSGTGELF
NA | TRBV19 | ASSIGTPRGPGYT
NA | TRBV19 | ASGGGDSHNQPQH
TRBD1 | TRBV9 | ASRGTGEGSPLH
NA | TRBV5-1 | ASSLEAETNYGYT
NA | TRBV5-4 | ASSLGPWESGYGYT
TRBD1 | TRBV7-9 | ASSADRGYQPQH
NA | TRBV7-6 | ASSLRRGLQETQY
NA | TRBV28 | ASSFSIKGSDYNQPQH